These T cell receptor beta chains were read from a single sample in a study of OX40 agonist ivuxolimab in advanced cancers. Only in-frame clones appear in the TCRdb table, and some are missing; sequencing was by immunoSEQ multiplex PCR. Here the sample spans roughly 66,000 clones, 80% to 85% being singletons. Sequences were derived from CD4+ or CD8+ T cells sorted from blood, sampled in a trial of the OX40 agonist ivuxolimab. The receptors come from an adult with an advanced solid tumor such as melanoma, head and neck, liver or kidney cancer. Each CDR3 is given with its conserved first and last residue. Each record gives: clone size, V gene, D gene, J gene, CDR3 protein, CDR3 DNA. A D gene is named only where the DNA matches it firmly. Size is stated for part of the rows, as once, few or many counts, or as a class when the clone is expanded.

clone size: -
V gene: TRBV28
D gene: TRBD1
J gene: TRBJ2-3
CDR3 protein: CASSPETGEMADTQYF
CDR3 DNA: TGTGCCAGCAGCCCTGAGACAGGGGAAATGGCAGATACGCAGTATTTT

clone size: -
V gene: TRBV7-7
D gene: TRBD2
J gene: TRBJ2-5
CDR3 protein: CASSSLAGGQETQYF
CDR3 DNA: TGTGCCAGCAGCTCCTTAGCGGGGGGGCAAGAGACCCAGTACTTC

clone size: -
V gene: TRBV10-3
D gene: -
J gene: TRBJ1-5
CDR3 protein: CAISQGSNQPQHF
CDR3 DNA: TGTGCCATCAGCCAGGGTAGCAATCAGCCCCAGCATTTT

clone size: -
V gene: TRBV10-1
D gene: -
J gene: TRBJ2-1
CDR3 protein: CASSESRHDVFF
CDR3 DNA: TGCGCCAGCAGTGAGTCTCGACACGACGTCTTCTTC

clone size: -
V gene: TRBV7-9
D gene: TRBD1
J gene: TRBJ1-2
CDR3 protein: CASTTSRGQGYTF
CDR3 DNA: TGTGCCAGCACCACATCGAGGGGGCAAGGCTACACCTTC

clone size: -
V gene: TRBV5-4
D gene: -
J gene: TRBJ1-5
CDR3 protein: CASSQEPGVRDQPQHF
CDR3 DNA: TGTGCCAGCAGCCAAGAACCAGGGGTCCGGGATCAGCCCCAGCATTTT

clone size: -
V gene: TRBV7-8
D gene: -
J gene: TRBJ1-5
CDR3 protein: CASSLEVRASAQPQHF
CDR3 DNA: TGTGCCAGCAGCTTAGAGGTCAGGGCTTCTGCCCAGCCCCAGCATTTT

clone size: -
V gene: TRBV5-1
D gene: -
J gene: TRBJ2-7
CDR3 protein: CASSLGPGAETYEQYF
CDR3 DNA: TGCGCCAGCAGCTTAGGCCCGGGAGCCGAAACCTACGAGCAGTACTTC

clone size: -
V gene: TRBV7-9
D gene: -
J gene: TRBJ1-1
CDR3 protein: CASSSRGLGGSMNTEAFF
CDR3 DNA: TGTGCCAGCAGCTCCCGGGGCCTGGGAGGGTCCATGAACACTGAAGCTTTCTTT

clone size: -
V gene: TRBV4-1
D gene: -
J gene: TRBJ1-1
CDR3 protein: CASSPRGIDTEAFF
CDR3 DNA: TGCGCCAGCAGCCCCAGGGGTATTGACACTGAAGCTTTCTTT

clone size: -
V gene: TRBV11-2
D gene: TRBD1
J gene: TRBJ1-1
CDR3 protein: CASSLVPDRASEAFF
CDR3 DNA: TGTGCCAGCAGCTTAGTCCCCGACAGGGCTTCTGAAGCTTTCTTT

clone size: -
V gene: TRBV5-4
D gene: -
J gene: TRBJ2-3
CDR3 protein: CASSWGGTVADTQYF
CDR3 DNA: TGTGCCAGCAGCTGGGGGGGCACTGTGGCAGATACGCAGTATTTT

clone size: -
V gene: TRBV13
D gene: -
J gene: TRBJ2-7
CDR3 protein: CASSLATFPRVEQYF
CDR3 DNA: TGTGCCAGCAGCTTAGCAACTTTCCCGCGGGTCGAGCAGTACTTC

clone size: -
V gene: TRBV21-1
D gene: -
J gene: TRBJ1-5
CDR3 protein: CASSPHKEGGQGQPQHF
CDR3 DNA: TGTGCCAGCAGCCCCCACAAGGAAGGAGGGCAAGGGCAGCCCCAGCATTTT

clone size: -
V gene: TRBV27
D gene: -
J gene: TRBJ2-7
CDR3 protein: CASSQTHIWDGSYEQYF
CDR3 DNA: TGTGCCAGCAGTCAAACACACATTTGGGACGGATCCTACGAGCAGTACTTC

clone size: few
V gene: TRBV9
D gene: -
J gene: TRBJ1-1
CDR3 protein: CASSVDMAGTEAFF
CDR3 DNA: TGTGCCAGCAGCGTCGACATGGCGGGGACTGAAGCTTTCTTT

clone size: once
V gene: TRBV7-2
D gene: -
J gene: TRBJ2-6
CDR3 protein: CASSLGSGANVLTF
CDR3 DNA: TGTGCCAGCAGTCTCGGATCTGGGGCCAACGTCCTGACTTTC

clone size: -
V gene: TRBV5-1
D gene: -
J gene: TRBJ1-2
CDR3 protein: CASSLRDRSLNYGYTF
CDR3 DNA: TGCGCCAGCAGCTTGCGCGACCGCTCTCTGAACTATGGCTACACCTTC

clone size: -
V gene: TRBV6-5
D gene: TRBD1
J gene: TRBJ2-1
CDR3 protein: CASSPRGRDEQFF
CDR3 DNA: TGTGCCAGCAGTCCCAGGGGGCGGGATGAGCAGTTCTTC

clone size: -
V gene: TRBV5-1
D gene: -
J gene: TRBJ1-5
CDR3 protein: CASSLGEGNQPQHF
CDR3 DNA: TGCGCCAGCAGCTTGGGAGAGGGCAATCAGCCCCAGCATTTT

clone size: -
V gene: TRBV7-3
D gene: TRBD1
J gene: TRBJ2-1
CDR3 protein: CASSTLDRATEQFF
CDR3 DNA: TGTGCCAGCAGCACCCTCGACAGGGCAACTGAGCAGTTCTTC

clone size: -
V gene: TRBV4-1
D gene: TRBD1
J gene: TRBJ1-1
CDR3 protein: CASSQGWTGNTEAFF
CDR3 DNA: TGCGCCAGCAGCCAAGGTTGGACAGGGAACACTGAAGCTTTCTTT

clone size: -
V gene: TRBV7-2
D gene: TRBD2
J gene: TRBJ2-1
CDR3 protein: CASSTRLAGGSSYNEQFF
CDR3 DNA: TGTGCCAGCAGCACCCGACTAGCGGGGGGGAGCTCCTACAATGAGCAGTTCTTC

clone size: -
V gene: TRBV28
D gene: TRBD1
J gene: TRBJ1-1
CDR3 protein: CASSLKGARRPEAFF
CDR3 DNA: TGTGCCAGCAGCCTTAAGGGGGCGCGGCGGCCTGAAGCTTTCTTT

clone size: -
V gene: TRBV7-9
D gene: -
J gene: TRBJ1-1
CDR3 protein: CASSLTMNTEAFF
CDR3 DNA: TGTGCCAGCAGCTTGACCATGAACACTGAAGCTTTCTTT

clone size: -
V gene: TRBV5-1
D gene: TRBD1
J gene: TRBJ1-1
CDR3 protein: CASSLYRGNTEAFF
CDR3 DNA: TGCGCCAGCAGCTTATACAGGGGAAACACTGAAGCTTTCTTT

clone size: -
V gene: TRBV18
D gene: -
J gene: TRBJ2-1
CDR3 protein: CASSPPGGLQFF
CDR3 DNA: TGTGCCAGCTCACCACCGGGGGGGCTACAGTTCTTC

clone size: -
V gene: TRBV5-1
D gene: -
J gene: TRBJ1-2
CDR3 protein: CASSLDTLAPNYGYTF
CDR3 DNA: TGCGCCAGCAGCTTGGACACCCTGGCACCTAACTATGGCTACACCTTC

clone size: -
V gene: TRBV7-2
D gene: -
J gene: TRBJ1-5
CDR3 protein: CASSFGTPGGNQPQHF
CDR3 DNA: TGTGCCAGCAGCTTCGGGACTCCGGGTGGCAATCAGCCCCAGCATTTT